This T cell receptor beta chain was sequenced during a study of beta chain features in type 1 diabetes listed by TCRdb under 2018. With regard to the full study: Mean age, gender distribution, total cell number and subset yield were not different between patients and healthy donors. A total of roughly 100,000,000 sorted cells were examined across all samples, and the number of cells per subset was strongly correlated with RNA yield. The study compared TCRB repertoires of sorted circulating CD4+ T cell subsets between recently diagnosed type 1 diabetes patients and matched healthy donors. Regulatory and stem cell-like memory subsets were isolated from only 8 patients and roughly eight healthy donors, whereas naive and central memory subsets came from all 30 or so donors. The paper as a whole reports these results and caveats: Naive, central memory and regulatory TCRB repertoires appeared more similar among patients than among healthy donors. Because small numbers of individuals were included in the HLA sub-analyses, any influence of HLA type on TCRB rearrangement was left unresolved. Because cDNA was sequenced instead of genomic DNA, activated cells with high expression could be over-represented, although the groups did not differ in activation or CD3 levels. Patients with type 1 diabetes made fewer insertions and deleted more nucleotides at VDJ recombination sites, implying thymic rearrangement abnormalities. Shorter templates might have been favored by PCR, but patient and control samples were amplified and corrected together, so both groups would have been affected equally by any skew. In all four CD4+ subsets, TCRB CDR3 length was moderately but significantly shorter in type 1 diabetes patients.

Regarding this clone: The clone's antigen remains unknown. Base qualities are missing; no much larger clone stands one base away.

Each donor gave one peripheral blood draw, averaging roughly 0.11 L, which was collected into heparinised tubes. A BD FACSAria II was used to sort naive, central memory, regulatory and stem cell-like memory CD4+ T cells with a panel that included CD45RO, CCR7, CD25, CD127, CD95 and CD27. A purity above 95% was achieved for all sorted populations. Right away, PBMCs were isolated by Lymphoprep density gradient centrifugation and were stained directly, with no culture step. So that batch effects would be minimized, each experiment stained and sorted samples in pairs, pairing one healthy donor with one patient. There are 13 amino acids in the CDR3, from cysteine to phenylalanine inclusive. Of the read, only the CDR3 DNA is kept; its 39 bases are in frame from base 1. V is reduced by 0 bases and J by 9 bases, leaving a spacing of 10 bases between them. Based on the germline V gene, the CDR1 and CDR2 sequences are SGHRS and YFSETQ.

The entire amount of isolated RNA was reverse transcribed using the High Capacity cDNA Reverse Transcription Kit, so the sequenced TCRB transcripts were expressed ones. Naive, central memory and regulatory T cell samples underwent deep immunoSEQ sequencing, averaging approximately 3.5 million total reads per sample. Sorted cells were lysed in RLT buffer, and RNA was extracted using DNase-treated RNeasy Micro or Mini kits according to cell number. Each cell subset was processed separately to prevent cross-contamination, with patient and healthy donor samples processed together. TCRB sequences were amplified from cDNA with the immunoSEQ multiplex PCR, producing 87-bp fragments spanning the CDR3 region. The amplicons were sequenced using the Illumina HiSeq platform. As for how the authors treated the data: Synthetic template baselines were used to correct PCR bias computationally, reads within Hamming distance 2 were collapsed, and singletons that could not be merged were discarded. Reads were aligned against IMGT to assign V, D and J genes, CDR3 length and insertions or deletions at six rearrangement sites. Within each subset, clonotype counts were normalized to sorted cell number, and only after that were true diversity and Gini coefficients computed with the tcR R package. Repertoire sharing was quantified using the overlap coefficient calculated on TCRB nucleotide sequences. As a proxy for the pre-selection repertoire, out-of-frame TCRB sequences from naive cells were analyzed. TCRdb took this table from immuneACCESS and kept in-frame rearrangements with V and J called. Such tables lack part of the clones; where checked against another copy, unresolved V genes explain under half of the gap, and the rest is unexplained. That table gives V, J and clone size, and the DNA gave D and trimming. In this sample the table shows 850,000 to 900,000 clones, about a sixth of which occur a single time. The ten largest clones represent about 0.02% of the sample.

Material: naive CD4+ T cells from blood. This sample's cell subset or site label indicates: true naive CD4+ T cells. The V gene is TRBV5-1 and the J gene is TRBJ2-4, and the D gene may be TRBD1, 5 bases matching. This TCR was recovered from a woman aged 18-29 years in good health. The CDR3 here reads CASSLGRDTIQYF. The nucleotide sequence is TGCGCCAGCAGCTTGGGCAGGGATACCATTCAGTACTTC.